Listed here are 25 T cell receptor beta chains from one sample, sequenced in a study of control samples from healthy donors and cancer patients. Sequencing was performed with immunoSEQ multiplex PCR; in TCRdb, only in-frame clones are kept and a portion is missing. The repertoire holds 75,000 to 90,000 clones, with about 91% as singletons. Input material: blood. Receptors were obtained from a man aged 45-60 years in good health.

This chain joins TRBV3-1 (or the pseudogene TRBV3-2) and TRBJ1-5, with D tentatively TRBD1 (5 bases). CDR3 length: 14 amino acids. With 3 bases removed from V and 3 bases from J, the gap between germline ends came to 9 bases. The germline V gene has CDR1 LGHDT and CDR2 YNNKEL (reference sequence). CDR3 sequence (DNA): TGTGCCAGCAGCCAGGCAGGGCCCAATCAGCCCCAGCATTTT. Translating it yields CASSQAGPNQPQHF.

CDR3 protein: CASSLSNRGGGYTF. CDR3 nucleotide sequence: TGTGCCAGCAGCTTAAGCAACAGGGGTGGTGGCTACACCTTC. The V gene is TRBV7-9, the J gene TRBJ1-2; the match to TRBD1 covers 7 bases. This CDR3 spans 14 amino acids. V trimming: 2 bases; J trimming: 7 bases; junction bases outside the gene matches: 7. CDR1 and CDR2 from the germline V gene are SEHNR and FQNEAQ (reference sequence).

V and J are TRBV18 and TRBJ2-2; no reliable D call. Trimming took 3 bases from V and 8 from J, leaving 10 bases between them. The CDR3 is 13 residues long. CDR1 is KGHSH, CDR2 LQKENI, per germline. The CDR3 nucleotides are TGTGCCAGCTCACCGCGCGATGGGGGGGAGCTGTTTTTT. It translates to CASSPRDGGELFF.

Here the CDR3 reads CASSSTSGGPTDTQYF. In DNA, the CDR3 is TGTGCCAGCAGCTCTACTAGCGGGGGGCCCACAGATACGCAGTATTTT. The chain has TRBV7-9 and TRBJ2-3; 12 bases match TRBD2. CDR1 and CDR2 from the germline V gene are SEHNR and FQNEAQ (reference sequence). The V gene end was trimmed by 4 bases and the J gene end by 2 bases; junction bases not matched to a gene: 4. The CDR3 has 16 residues.

The CDR3: CASSDGSQGAWGTDTQYF. CDR3 DNA sequence: TGCGCCAGCAGTGACGGGTCACAGGGGGCGTGGGGGACAGATACGCAGTATTTT. The rearrangement joins TRBV10-1 to TRBJ2-3, with TRBD1 identical over 9 bases. V lost 3 bases and J lost 3; bases outside the gene matches: 13. The germline V gene encodes CDR1 WNHNN and CDR2 SYGVQD (reference sequence). The CDR3 is 18 residues long.

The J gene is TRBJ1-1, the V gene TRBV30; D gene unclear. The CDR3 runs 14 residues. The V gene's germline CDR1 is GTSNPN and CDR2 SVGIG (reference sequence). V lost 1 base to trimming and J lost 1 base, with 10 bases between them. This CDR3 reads CAWSGGRGNTEAFF. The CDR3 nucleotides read TGTGCCTGGAGTGGGGGTCGGGGGAACACTGAAGCTTTCTTT.

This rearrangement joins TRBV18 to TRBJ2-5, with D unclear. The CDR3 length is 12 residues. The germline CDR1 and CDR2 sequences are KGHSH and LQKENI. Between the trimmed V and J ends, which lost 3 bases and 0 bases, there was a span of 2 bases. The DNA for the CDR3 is TGTGCCAGCTCACCCAACCAAGAGACCCAGTACTTC. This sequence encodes CASSPNQETQYF.

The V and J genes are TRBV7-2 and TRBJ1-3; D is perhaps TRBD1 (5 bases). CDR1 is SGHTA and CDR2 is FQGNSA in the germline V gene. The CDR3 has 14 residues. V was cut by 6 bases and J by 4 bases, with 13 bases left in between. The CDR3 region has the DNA TGTGCCAGCAGGCAGGGTGTCGGGGGAAACACCATATATTTT. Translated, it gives CASRQGVGGNTIYF. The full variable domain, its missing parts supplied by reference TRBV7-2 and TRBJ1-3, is GAGVSQSPSNKVTEKGKDVELRCDPISGHTALYWYRQSLGQGLEFLIYFQGNSAPDKSGLPSDRFSAERTGGSVSTLTIQRTQQEDSAVYLCASRQGVGGNTIYFGEGSWLTVV.

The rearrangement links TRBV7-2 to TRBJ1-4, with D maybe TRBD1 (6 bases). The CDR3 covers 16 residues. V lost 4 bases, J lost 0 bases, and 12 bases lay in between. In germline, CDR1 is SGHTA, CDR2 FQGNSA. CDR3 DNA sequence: TGTGCCAGCAGCTGGGAAGGACAGCCAACTAATGAAAAACTGTTTTTT. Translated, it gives CASSWEGQPTNEKLFF.

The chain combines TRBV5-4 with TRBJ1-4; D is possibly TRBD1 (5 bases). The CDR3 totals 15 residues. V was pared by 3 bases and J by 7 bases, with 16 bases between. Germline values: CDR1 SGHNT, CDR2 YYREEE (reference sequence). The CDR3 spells CASSSPDGQGEKLFF. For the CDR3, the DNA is TGTGCCAGCAGCTCCCCCGACGGGCAGGGTGAAAAACTGTTTTTT.

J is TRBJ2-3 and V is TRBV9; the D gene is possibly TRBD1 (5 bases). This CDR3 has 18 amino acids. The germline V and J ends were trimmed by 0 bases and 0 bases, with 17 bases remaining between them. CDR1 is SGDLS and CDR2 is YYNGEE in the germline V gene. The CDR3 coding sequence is TGTGCCAGCAGCGTAGCTTGGGGCCCCGAACCTAGCACAGATACGCAGTATTTT. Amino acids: CASSVAWGPEPSTDTQYF.

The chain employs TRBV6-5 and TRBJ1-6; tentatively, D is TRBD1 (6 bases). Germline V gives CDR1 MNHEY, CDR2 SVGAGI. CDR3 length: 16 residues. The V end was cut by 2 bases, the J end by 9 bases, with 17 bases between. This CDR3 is CASSYLMTGISSPLHF. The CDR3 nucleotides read TGTGCCAGCAGTTACCTCATGACAGGCATTTCTTCACCCCTCCACTTT.

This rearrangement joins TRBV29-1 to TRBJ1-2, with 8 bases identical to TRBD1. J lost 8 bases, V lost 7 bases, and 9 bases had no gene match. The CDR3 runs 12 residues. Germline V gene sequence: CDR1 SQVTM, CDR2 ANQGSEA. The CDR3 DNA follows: TGCAGCGACACAGGGGGGGCCTGGGGCTACACCTTC. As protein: CSDTGGAWGYTF.

CDR3 nucleotide sequence: TGTGCCAGCACTCTCCGGGGACAGGAGTACTTC. This sequence encodes CASTLRGQEYF. V gene TRBV6-4 combines with J gene TRBJ2-5, with 8 bases lining up with TRBD1. The length of the CDR3 is 11 residues. The germline gives CDR1 MRHNA, CDR2 SNTAGT. Losses at the gene ends were 7 bases for V and 12 bases for J; bases not matched to a gene: 7.

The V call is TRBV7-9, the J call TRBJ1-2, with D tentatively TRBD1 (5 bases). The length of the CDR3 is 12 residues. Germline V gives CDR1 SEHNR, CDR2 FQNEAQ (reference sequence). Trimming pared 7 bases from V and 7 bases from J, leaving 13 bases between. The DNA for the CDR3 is TGTGCCAGCACCCTGGAAGGGGTTGGCTACACCTTC. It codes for CASTLEGVGYTF.

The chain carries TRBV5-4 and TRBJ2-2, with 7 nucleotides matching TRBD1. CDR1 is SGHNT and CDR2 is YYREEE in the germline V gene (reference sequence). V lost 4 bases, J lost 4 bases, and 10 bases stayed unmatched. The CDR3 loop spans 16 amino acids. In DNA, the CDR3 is TGTGCCAGCAGCGGTCGACAGGGTTTGGGCACCGGGGAGCTGTTTTTT. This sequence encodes CASSGRQGLGTGELFF.

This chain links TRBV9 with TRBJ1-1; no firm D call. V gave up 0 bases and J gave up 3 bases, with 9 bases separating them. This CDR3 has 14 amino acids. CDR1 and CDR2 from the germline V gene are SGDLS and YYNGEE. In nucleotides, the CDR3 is TGTGCCAGCAGCGTAGACAGTTTTCACACTGAAGCTTTCTTT. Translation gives CASSVDSFHTEAFF.

CDR3 coding DNA: TGTGCCAGCAGCCCGGACAGACCCTACAATGAGCAGTTCTTC. Its protein is CASSPDRPYNEQFF. V usage is TRBV7-2 and J usage is TRBJ2-1; D might be TRBD1 (6 bases). CDR3 size: 14 residues. Germline V CDR1 and CDR2: SGHTA, FQGNSA. Trimming cost V 5 bases and J 2 bases, with 10 bases left between them.

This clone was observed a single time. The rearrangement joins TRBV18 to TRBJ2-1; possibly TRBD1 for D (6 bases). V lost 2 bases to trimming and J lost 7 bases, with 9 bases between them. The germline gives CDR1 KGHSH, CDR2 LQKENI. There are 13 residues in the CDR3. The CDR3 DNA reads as TGTGCCAGCTCACCAACAGGGACGAATGAGCAGTTCTTC. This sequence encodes CASSPTGTNEQFF.

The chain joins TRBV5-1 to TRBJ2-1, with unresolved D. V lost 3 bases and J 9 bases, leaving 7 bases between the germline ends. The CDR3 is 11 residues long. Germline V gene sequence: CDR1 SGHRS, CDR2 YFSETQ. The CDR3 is CASSSDIEQFF. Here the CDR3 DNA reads TGCGCCAGCAGCTCGGATATTGAGCAGTTCTTC.

The CDR3 coding sequence is TGTGCCAGCTCCTCTTCACATTCCACTGAAGCTTTCTTT. Its translation is CASSSSHSTEAFF. The J gene is TRBJ1-1, the V gene TRBV25-1, with no clear D. Trimming removed 8 bases at V and 4 bases at J, with 14 bases between. The germline gives CDR1 MGHDK, CDR2 SYGVNS. CDR3 length equals 13 residues.

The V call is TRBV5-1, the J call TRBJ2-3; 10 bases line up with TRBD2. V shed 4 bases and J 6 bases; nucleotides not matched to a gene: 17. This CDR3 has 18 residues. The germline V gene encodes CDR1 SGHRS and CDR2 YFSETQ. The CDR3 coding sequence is TGCGCCAGCAGCCTGCCCTCAGGACTAGCGGAACCCCGGGATACGCAGTATTTT. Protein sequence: CASSLPSGLAEPRDTQYF.

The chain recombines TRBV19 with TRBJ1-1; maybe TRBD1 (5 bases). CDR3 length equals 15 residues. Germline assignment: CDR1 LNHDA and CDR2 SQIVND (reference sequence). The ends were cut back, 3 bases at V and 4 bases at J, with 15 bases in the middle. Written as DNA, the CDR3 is TGTGCCAGTAGTATGGAATGGGGCGGCGGCACTGAAGCTTTCTTT. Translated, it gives CASSMEWGGGTEAFF. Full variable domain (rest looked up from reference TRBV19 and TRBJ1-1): DGGITQSPKYLFRKEGQNVTLSCEQNLNHDAMYWYRQDPGQGLRLIYYSQIVNDFQKGDIAEGYSVSREKKESFPLTVTSAQKNPTAFYLCASSMEWGGGTEAFFGQGTRLTVV.

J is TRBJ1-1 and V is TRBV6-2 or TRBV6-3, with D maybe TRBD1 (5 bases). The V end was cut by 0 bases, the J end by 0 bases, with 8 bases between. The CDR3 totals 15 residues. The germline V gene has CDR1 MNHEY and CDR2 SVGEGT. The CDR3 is CASSYSGTVNTEAFF. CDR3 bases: TGTGCCAGCAGTTACTCGGGGACGGTGAACACTGAAGCTTTCTTT.

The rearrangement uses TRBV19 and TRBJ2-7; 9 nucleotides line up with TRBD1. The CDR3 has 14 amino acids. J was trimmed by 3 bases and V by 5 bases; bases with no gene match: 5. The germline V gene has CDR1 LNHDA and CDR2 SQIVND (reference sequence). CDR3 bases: TGTGCCAGTAGTCAAGGGACAGGGAACTACGAGCAGTACTTC. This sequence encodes CASSQGTGNYEQYF.